This entry concerns a single T cell receptor (beta chain). Its target is unknown. The data originate from a study of cytomegalovirus exposure and HLA in healthy donors. Study-level findings and limits: Published work reported that the classifier diagnosed cytomegalovirus status with high specificity and sensitivity. TCR association rates varied by HLA locus in a later analysis, with DRB1 highest and HLA-C lowest.

PCR employed 60 Vbeta and 13 Jbeta primers. Some clones are missing from TCRdb's copy, which holds only in-frame ones; the method was immunoSEQ multiplex PCR. The data contain 200,000 to 300,000 clones, 82% of them singletons. Germline V gene sequence: CDR1 SGHVS, CDR2 FQNEAQ. After removal of 3 bases from V and 5 bases from J, the junction contained 10 bases not matched to a gene. The CDR3 consists of 18 residues. V usage is TRBV7-8 and J usage is TRBJ2-2, with 12 bases matching TRBD2. Sequencing was carried out using PBMCs. This TCR was sampled from a woman in her thirties or forties in good health and CMV-seropositive. The CDR3 spells CASSFRTSGEVRTGELFF. The CDR3 DNA reads TGTGCCAGCAGCTTCAGGACTAGCGGGGAGGTGAGGACCGGGGAGCTGTTTTTT.